What follows are 29 T cell receptor beta chains derived from one specimen sequenced in a study of T cells after posttransplantation cyclophosphamide. The method was immunoSEQ multiplex PCR; TCRdb's version includes in-frame clones alone and lacks a portion of them. The table has fewer than 13,000 clones, approximately 86% seen once. A marrow graft followed busulfan-fludarabine conditioning, with cyclophosphamide on days +3 and +4. The sequencing used CD4+ T cells sorted from PBMCs, collected after allogeneic stem cell transplant with posttransplant cyclophosphamide. The source is a male patient aged 30 to 40 who received an allogeneic stem cell transplant from a related donor, was CMV-positive, and had acute GVHD only. Some T cells may be transferred from the graft donor.

V is TRBV4-3 and J is TRBJ2-2; TRBD2 matches at 9 bases. V lost 4 bases and J lost 7; bases outside the gene matches: 16. The CDR3 is made up of 18 amino acids. Per the germline V gene, CDR1 is LGHNA and CDR2 is YSLEER. CDR3 sequence: CASSPGVIAGVRGGELFF. The DNA for the CDR3 is TGCGCCAGCAGCCCGGGGGTGATAGCGGGGGTTCGAGGCGGGGAGCTGTTTTTT.

The chain recombines TRBV6-1 with TRBJ2-4; D is unresolved. The V gene's germline CDR1 is MNHNS and CDR2 SASEGT. The CDR3 totals 11 residues. Deletions cut 7 bases from V and 1 base from J, with 2 bases between. DNA for the CDR3: TGTGCCAGCACGGCCAAAAACATTCAGTACTTC. Its protein is CASTAKNIQYF.

The chain carries TRBV6-6 and TRBJ2-3, with 7 bases lining up with TRBD2. The V gene's germline CDR1 is MNHNY and CDR2 SVGAGI (reference sequence). The CDR3 spans 13 residues. The V and J ends lost 10 bases and 4 bases, in that order; junction bases with no gene match: 8. The CDR3 coding sequence is TGTGCCACCAACTGGGGGGGTGCAGATACGCAGTATTTT. Its translation: CATNWGGADTQYF.

The gene calls are TRBV30 and TRBJ1-2; 10 positions match TRBD1. The CDR3 totals 13 residues. J lost 4 bases, V lost 5 bases, and 4 bases had no gene match. The V gene's germline CDR1 is GTSNPN and CDR2 SVGIG (reference sequence). The CDR3 DNA follows: TGTGCCTGGGGACAGGGGGTTCCCTATGGCTACACCTTC. It yields the protein CAWGQGVPYGYTF.

This clone was seen once. V is TRBV7-2 and J is TRBJ1-6, with D perhaps TRBD1 (6 bases). V was pared by 4 bases and J by 0 bases, with 10 bases between. The CDR3 extends over 16 amino acids. Germline lookup yields CDR1 SGHTA and CDR2 FQGNSA. CDR3 sequence: CASSSTGLSYNSPLHF. CDR3 nucleotides: TGTGCCAGCAGCTCCACAGGGCTCTCCTATAATTCACCCCTCCACTTT.

The chain carries TRBV28 and TRBJ1-1; 8 nucleotides align to TRBD1. V gave up 4 bases and J gave up 5 bases; unmatched junction bases: 9. The CDR3 length is 15 residues. Per the germline V gene, CDR1 is MDHEN and CDR2 is SYDVKM. Written as DNA, the CDR3 is TGTGCCAGCAGTTCCCAGGGGGCATGGTCTACTGAAGCTTTCTTT. This sequence encodes CASSSQGAWSTEAFF.

The V and J genes are TRBV6-1 and TRBJ1-2; TRBD1 agrees at 7 bases. Trimming removed 5 bases from V and 3 bases from J; junction bases left unmatched: 3. CDR3 size: 13 residues. Germline V gene sequence: CDR1 MNHNS, CDR2 SASEGT. CDR3 bases: TGTGCCAGCAGTTCGACAGGGTACTATGGCTACACCTTC. This sequence encodes CASSSTGYYGYTF.

The chain links TRBV18 to TRBJ2-1; a weak D match, TRBD2 (7 bases). V was cut by 3 bases and J by 8 bases, with 11 bases left in between. CDR1 and CDR2 from the germline V gene are KGHSH and LQKENI. The CDR3 is made up of 13 amino acids. CDR3 DNA: TGTGCCAGCTCACCGTCGGGGGGCGATGAGCAGTTCTTC. It codes for CASSPSGGDEQFF.

V usage is TRBV4-2 and J usage is TRBJ1-4; 9 bases are a match to TRBD1. This CDR3 spans 16 amino acids. The V gene's germline CDR1 is LGHNA and CDR2 YNFKEQ. V shed 0 bases and J 7 bases; nucleotides not matched to a gene: 6. CDR3 sequence: CASSQDRRQGGEKLFF. The CDR3 DNA reads TGTGCCAGCAGCCAAGATAGGAGACAGGGGGGTGAAAAACTGTTTTTT.

The chain combines TRBV4-2 with TRBJ2-7; TRBD2 aligns across 13 bases. Germline V gene sequence: CDR1 LGHNA, CDR2 YNFKEQ. This CDR3 comprises 16 residues. The trim removed 0 bases at V and 4 bases at J, leaving 3 bases unmatched. CDR3 nucleotides: TGTGCCAGCAGCCAAGAACCGGGACTAGCGGGATACGAGCAGTACTTC. Translation: CASSQEPGLAGYEQYF.

CDR3 sequence: CASSLAGQYTEAFF. The DNA of the CDR3 is TGTGCCAGCAGCTTAGCTGGACAGTACACTGAAGCTTTCTTT. J is TRBJ1-1 and V is TRBV7-9; tentative D call: TRBD1 (6 bases). V lost 0 bases and J lost 3, with 8 bases in between. The CDR3 contains 14 residues. The germline V gene encodes CDR1 SEHNR and CDR2 FQNEAQ (reference sequence). The whole variable domain, filled in from reference TRBV7-9 and TRBJ1-1, reads DTGVSQNPRHKITKRGQNVTFRCDPISEHNRLYWYRQTLGQGPEFLTYFQNEAQLEKSRLLSDRFSAERPKGSFSTLEIQRTEQGDSAMYLCASSLAGQYTEAFFGQGTRLTVV.

The chain has TRBV2 and TRBJ1-1; no firm D call. The CDR3 extends over 12 amino acids. Looked up from germline, CDR1 is SNHLY and CDR2 is FYNNEI. V gave up 5 bases and J gave up 4 bases, with 8 bases separating them. This CDR3 is CASSRSSTEAFF. The DNA for the CDR3 is TGTGCCAGCAGTCGAAGTAGCACTGAAGCTTTCTTT.

The rearrangement links TRBV29-1 to TRBJ1-2; D may be TRBD1 (5 bases). CDR1 is SQVTM and CDR2 is ANQGSEA in the germline V gene. V was cut by 3 bases and J by 5 bases, with 7 bases left in between. This CDR3 region has 11 residues. CDR3 residues: CSVDGGYGYTF. The CDR3 bases are TGCAGCGTTGACGGGGGTTATGGCTACACCTTC.

The V and J genes are TRBV6-5 and TRBJ1-6; D is uncertain. There are 15 residues in the CDR3. The germline gives CDR1 MNHEY, CDR2 SVGAGI. V was pared by 2 bases and J by 10 bases, with 15 bases between. The CDR3 region is CASSYLAQWESPLHF. DNA for the CDR3: TGTGCCAGCAGTTACCTCGCCCAATGGGAGTCACCCCTCCACTTT.

The chain is built from TRBV6-1 and TRBJ1-4; D might be TRBD1 (5 bases). This CDR3 region has 16 residues. Trimming pared 4 bases from V and 6 bases from J, leaving 18 bases between. Germline V lookup: CDR1 MNHNS, CDR2 SASEGT. The CDR3 DNA sequence: TGTGCCAGCAGTGCGGCCAGGGTGGGGGGGGATGAAAAACTGTTTTTT. Residues: CASSAARVGGDEKLFF.

V is TRBV5-1 and J is TRBJ1-1; tentatively, D is TRBD1 (6 bases). Germline V CDR1 and CDR2: SGHRS, YFSETQ. The CDR3 spans 15 residues. Trimming shortened V by 1 base and J by 4 bases, and 14 bases separated the two germline ends. The CDR3: CASSLSQGQSTEAFF. Written as DNA, the CDR3 is TGCGCCAGCAGCTTGTCCCAAGGACAGTCCACTGAAGCTTTCTTT.

This chain links TRBV6-6 with TRBJ1-5, with 9 bases identical to TRBD1. Losses at the gene ends were 9 bases for V and 4 bases for J; bases not matched to a gene: 7. CDR1 is MNHNY and CDR2 is SVGAGI in the germline V gene (reference sequence). The length of the CDR3 is 14 residues. CDR3 residues: CASNRDRDNQPQHF. CDR3 nucleotide sequence: TGTGCCAGTAACCGGGACAGGGATAATCAGCCCCAGCATTTT.

V gene TRBV21-1 combines with J gene TRBJ1-1. TRBV21-1 is designated a pseudogene. The CDR3 loop spans 13 amino acids. CDR3 region: CASNSHPFLEAFF. The CDR3 DNA sequence: TGTGCCAGCAACTCGCATCCTTTTCTTGAAGCTTTCTTT.

A word on this clone: Different DNA sequences within this sample yield the same CDR3. This chain links TRBV6-1 with TRBJ1-1; possible D gene TRBD1, 6 bases. V was shortened by 6 bases and J by 1 base, with 9 bases between the two germline ends. The CDR3 totals 13 residues. Germline CDR1 and CDR2: MNHNS and SASEGT. The CDR3 sequence: CASSWGQNTEAFF. The CDR3 DNA reads as TGTGCCAGCAGCTGGGGACAGAACACTGAAGCTTTCTTT.

DNA for the CDR3: TGTGCCAGCAGTCTCCCCCCAACAGGGAAATCCGGACTCTATGGCTACACCTTC. Its translation: CASSLPPTGKSGLYGYTF. The rearrangement uses TRBV28 and TRBJ1-2; D perhaps matches TRBD1 (6 bases). Trimming removed 5 bases from V and 4 bases from J, with 26 bases in between. There are 18 residues in the CDR3. Germline CDR1 reads MDHEN; CDR2 reads SYDVKM.

A few counts support this clone. The chain joins TRBV9 to TRBJ1-3, with a tentative D call TRBD1 (6 bases). Trimming pared 0 bases from V and 1 base from J, leaving 8 bases between. Germline V lookup: CDR1 SGDLS, CDR2 YYNGEE. The CDR3 is made up of 15 amino acids. This CDR3 reads CASSVDQGSGNTIYF. The CDR3, as DNA: TGTGCCAGCAGCGTAGACCAGGGGTCTGGAAACACCATATATTTT.

J is TRBJ2-3 and V is TRBV6-5, with 8 positions matching TRBD1. The V and J ends lost 4 bases and 3 bases, in that order; junction bases with no gene match: 6. Germline V lookup: CDR1 MNHEY, CDR2 SVGAGI. This CDR3 has 15 amino acids. The CDR3 spells CASSSPDRGTDTQYF. The CDR3 DNA reads as TGTGCCAGCAGTTCACCAGACAGGGGAACAGATACGCAGTATTTT.

The rearrangement uses TRBV2 and TRBJ1-1; 11 bases fit TRBD1. V lost 5 bases and J lost 5; bases outside the gene matches: 4. Germline V CDR1 and CDR2: SNHLY, FYNNEI. The length of the CDR3 is 14 residues. The CDR3 protein is CASSSDRGRTEAFF. CDR3 sequence (DNA): TGTGCCAGCAGTTCGGACAGGGGGCGGACTGAAGCTTTCTTT.

The rearrangement uses TRBV18 and TRBJ1-4; 8 bases agree with TRBD1. This CDR3 is built from 17 residues. Looked up from germline, CDR1 is KGHSH and CDR2 is LQKENI. V was pared by 3 bases and J by 7 bases, with 13 bases of the junction left unmatched. The CDR3 DNA reads as TGTGCCAGCTCACCCCGAAACCTTCGGACAGGGATTGAAAAACTGTTTTTT. Amino acids: CASSPRNLRTGIEKLFF.

The V call is TRBV5-6, the J call TRBJ1-6; 9 bases are a match to TRBD1. Trimming cost V 4 bases and J 8 bases; bases outside gene matches: 4. CDR1 SGHDT and CDR2 YYEEEE come from the germline V gene. This CDR3 comprises 14 residues. CDR3 DNA sequence: TGTGCCAGCAGCCCTACAGGGGGCGATTCACCCCTCCACTTT. Its protein product is CASSPTGGDSPLHF.

Only a few counts were recorded for this clone. The chain combines TRBV10-3 with TRBJ2-2; D is perhaps TRBD1 (5 bases). Germline loops: CDR1 ENHRY, CDR2 SYGVKD. The CDR3 extends over 14 amino acids. The V end lost 6 bases, the J end lost 7 bases, and 15 bases lay between the germline ends. For the CDR3, the DNA is TGTGCCATCAGCGCCAGCCAGGGAAGCGGGGAGCTGTTTTTT. The encoded protein is CAISASQGSGELFF.

This rearrangement joins TRBV4-2 to TRBJ2-3, with D unclear. Germline lookup yields CDR1 LGHNA and CDR2 YNFKEQ. This CDR3 spans 14 amino acids. The V end was cut by 1 base, the J end by 4 bases, with 9 bases between. DNA of the CDR3: TGTGCCAGCAGCCAAGGTCACTTCGCAGATACGCAGTATTTT. This codes for CASSQGHFADTQYF.

CDR3 sequence: CASSPGQGRNEKLFF. The DNA for the CDR3 is TGTGCCAGCAGCCCCGGACAGGGGCGTAATGAAAAACTGTTTTTT. The chain combines TRBV2 with TRBJ1-4; 9 nucleotides line up with TRBD1. Germline CDR1 and CDR2: SNHLY and FYNNEI. Trimming cost V 6 bases and J 4 bases; bases outside gene matches: 6. The CDR3 sequence is 15 residues long.

The rearrangement uses TRBV27 and TRBJ1-1, with TRBD1 matching 8 bases. In germline, CDR1 is MNHEY, CDR2 SMNVEV (reference sequence). The length of the CDR3 is 14 residues. V lost 8 bases, J lost 0 bases, and 5 bases stayed unmatched. CDR3 bases: TGTGCCAGCTACTCGACAGGGGTGAACACTGAAGCTTTCTTT. Residues: CASYSTGVNTEAFF.